This T cell receptor (beta chain) stems from a study of PD-L1 blockade in urothelial cancer. Study-level background: Starting around 2014, patients were given atezolizumab (1,200 mg intravenously every 3 weeks). Previous chemotherapy exposure amounted to 0 to 3 regimens for patients.

TCR analog templates of synthetic origin were spiked into each PCR. Sequenced by immunoSEQ multiplex PCR; TCRdb stores in-frame clones only, minus some. The sample carries some 32,000 clones, 70% to 85% recorded once. The V end was cut by 3 bases, the J end by 5 bases, with 19 bases between. The CDR3 sequence is 17 residues long. Germline values: CDR1 MGHRA, CDR2 YSYEKL. The TCR sequence derives from a man in his 60s with urothelial cancer. This chain joins TRBV4-1 and TRBJ1-4; possible D gene TRBD1, 5 bases. This specimen was PBMCs, taken around atezolizumab (anti-PD-L1) treatment. The CDR3 coding sequence is TGCGCCAGCAGCCAGGATCGGGACTCTCTTACCAATGAAAAACTGTTTTTT. Protein sequence: CASSQDRDSLTNEKLFF.